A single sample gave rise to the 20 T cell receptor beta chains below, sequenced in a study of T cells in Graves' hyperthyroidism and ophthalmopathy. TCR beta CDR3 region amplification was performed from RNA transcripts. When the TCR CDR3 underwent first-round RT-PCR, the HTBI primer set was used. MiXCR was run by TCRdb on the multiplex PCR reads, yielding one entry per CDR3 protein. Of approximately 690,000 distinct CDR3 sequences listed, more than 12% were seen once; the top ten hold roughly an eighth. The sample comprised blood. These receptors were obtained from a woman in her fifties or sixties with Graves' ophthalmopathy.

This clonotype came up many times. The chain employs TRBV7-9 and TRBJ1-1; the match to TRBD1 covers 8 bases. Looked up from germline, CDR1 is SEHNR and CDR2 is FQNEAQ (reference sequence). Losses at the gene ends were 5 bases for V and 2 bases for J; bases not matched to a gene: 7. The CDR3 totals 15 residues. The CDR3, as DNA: TGTGCCAGCAGCCTCCCGACAGGGGCAAACACTGAAGCTTTCTTT. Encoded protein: CASSLPTGANTEAFF. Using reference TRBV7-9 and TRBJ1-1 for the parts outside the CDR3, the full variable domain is DTGVSQNPRHKITKRGQNVTFRCDPISEHNRLYWYRQTLGQGPEFLTYFQNEAQLEKSRLLSDRFSAERPKGSFSTLEIQRTEQGDSAMYLCASSLPTGANTEAFFGQGTRLTVV.

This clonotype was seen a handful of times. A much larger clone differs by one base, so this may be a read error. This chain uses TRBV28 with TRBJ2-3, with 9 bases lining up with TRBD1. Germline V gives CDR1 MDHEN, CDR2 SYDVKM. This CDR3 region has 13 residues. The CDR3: CAATGGYTDTQYF. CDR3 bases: TGTGCGGCGACAGGGGGGTACACAGATACGCAGTATTTT.

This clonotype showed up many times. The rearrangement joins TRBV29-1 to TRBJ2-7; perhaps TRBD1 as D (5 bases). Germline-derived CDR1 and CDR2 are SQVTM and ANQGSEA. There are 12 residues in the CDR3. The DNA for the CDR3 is TGCAGTACCGGACACACGGGCCACGAGCAGTACTTC. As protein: CSTGHTGHEQYF.

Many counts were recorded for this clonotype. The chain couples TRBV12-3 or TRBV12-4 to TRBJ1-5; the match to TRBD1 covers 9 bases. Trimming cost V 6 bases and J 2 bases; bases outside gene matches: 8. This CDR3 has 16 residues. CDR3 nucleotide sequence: TGTGCCAGCAGCCCCTTTACAGGGGGCGGCAATCAGCCCCAGCATTTT. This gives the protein CASSPFTGGGNQPQHF.

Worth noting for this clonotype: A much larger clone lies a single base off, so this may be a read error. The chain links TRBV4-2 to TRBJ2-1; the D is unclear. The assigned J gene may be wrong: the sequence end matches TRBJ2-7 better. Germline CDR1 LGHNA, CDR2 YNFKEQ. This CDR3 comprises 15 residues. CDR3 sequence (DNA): TGTGCCAGCAGCCCCCAAAGGCGGCCCTACAATGAGCAGTACTTC. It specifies CASSPQRRPYNEQYF.

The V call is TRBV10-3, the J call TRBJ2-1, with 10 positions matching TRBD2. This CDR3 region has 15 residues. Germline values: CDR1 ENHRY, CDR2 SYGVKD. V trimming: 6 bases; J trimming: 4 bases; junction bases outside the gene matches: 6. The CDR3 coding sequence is TGTGCCATCAGCCCTAGCGGGAGTTCGTACAATGAGCAGTTCTTC. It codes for CAISPSGSSYNEQFF.

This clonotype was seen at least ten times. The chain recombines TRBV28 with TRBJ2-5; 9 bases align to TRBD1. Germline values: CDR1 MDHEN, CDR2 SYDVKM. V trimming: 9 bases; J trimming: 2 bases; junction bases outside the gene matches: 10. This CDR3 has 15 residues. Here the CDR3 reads CASSGQGKNQETQYF. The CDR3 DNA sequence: TGTGCCAGTTCCGGACAGGGGAAAAATCAAGAGACCCAGTACTTC.

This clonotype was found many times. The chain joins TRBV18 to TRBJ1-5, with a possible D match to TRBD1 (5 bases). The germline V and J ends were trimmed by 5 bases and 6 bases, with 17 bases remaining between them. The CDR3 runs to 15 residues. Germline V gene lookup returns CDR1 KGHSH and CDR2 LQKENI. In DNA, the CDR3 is TGTGCCAGCTCATCCACCCCGGGGGAGCTTCAGCCCCAGCATTTT. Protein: CASSSTPGELQPQHF.

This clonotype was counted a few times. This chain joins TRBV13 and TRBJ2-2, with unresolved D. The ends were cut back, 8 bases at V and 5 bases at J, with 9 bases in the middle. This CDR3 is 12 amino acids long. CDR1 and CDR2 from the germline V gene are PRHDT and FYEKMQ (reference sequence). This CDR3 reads CASGIGTGELFF. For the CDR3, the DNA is TGTGCCAGCGGGATAGGGACCGGGGAGCTGTTTTTT.

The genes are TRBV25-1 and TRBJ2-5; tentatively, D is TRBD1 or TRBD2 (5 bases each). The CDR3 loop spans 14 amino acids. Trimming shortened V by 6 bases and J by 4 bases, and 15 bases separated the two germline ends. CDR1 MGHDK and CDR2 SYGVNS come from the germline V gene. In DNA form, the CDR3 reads TGTGCCAGCAGCCGAGAGGGCAGGGCAGAGACCCAGTACTTC. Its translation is CASSREGRAETQYF.

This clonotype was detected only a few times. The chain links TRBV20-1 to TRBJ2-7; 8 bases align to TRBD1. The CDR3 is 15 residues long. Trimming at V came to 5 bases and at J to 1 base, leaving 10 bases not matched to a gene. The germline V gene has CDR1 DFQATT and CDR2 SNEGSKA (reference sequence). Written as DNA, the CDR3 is TGCAGTGCTTCCGCGACAGGGGTAGTATCCTACGAGCAGTACTTC. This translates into CSASATGVVSYEQYF.

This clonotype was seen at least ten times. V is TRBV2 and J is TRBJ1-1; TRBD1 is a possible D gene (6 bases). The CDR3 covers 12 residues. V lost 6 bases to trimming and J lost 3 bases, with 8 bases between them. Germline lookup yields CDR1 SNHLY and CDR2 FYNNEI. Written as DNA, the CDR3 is TGTGCCAGCAGGCAGGGGTACACTGAAGCTTTCTTT. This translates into CASRQGYTEAFF. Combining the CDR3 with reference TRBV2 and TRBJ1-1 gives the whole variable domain EPEVTQTPSHQVTQMGQEVILRCVPISNHLYFYWYRQILGQKVEFLVSFYNNEISEKSEIFDDQFSVERPDGSNFTLKIRSTKLEDSAMYFCASRQGYTEAFFGQGTRLTVV.

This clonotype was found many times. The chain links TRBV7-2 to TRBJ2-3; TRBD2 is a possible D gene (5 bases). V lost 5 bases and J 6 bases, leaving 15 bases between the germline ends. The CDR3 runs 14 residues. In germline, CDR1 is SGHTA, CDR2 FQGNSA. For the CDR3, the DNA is TGTGCCAGCAGCCTCGGACTTCCTGCGGATACGCAGTATTTT. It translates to CASSLGLPADTQYF.

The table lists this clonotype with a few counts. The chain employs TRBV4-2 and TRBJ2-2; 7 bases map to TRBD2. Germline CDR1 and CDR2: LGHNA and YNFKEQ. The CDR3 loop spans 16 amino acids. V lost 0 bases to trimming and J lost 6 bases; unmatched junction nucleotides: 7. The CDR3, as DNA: TGTGCCAGCAGCCAAGAGTGGGCGGGAGTGGCCGGGGAGCTGTTTTTT. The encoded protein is CASSQEWAGVAGELFF.

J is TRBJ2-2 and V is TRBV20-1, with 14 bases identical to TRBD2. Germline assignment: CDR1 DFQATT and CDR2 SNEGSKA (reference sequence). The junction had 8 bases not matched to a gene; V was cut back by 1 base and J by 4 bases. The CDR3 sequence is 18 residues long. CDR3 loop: CSARVPGLAGVVTGELFF. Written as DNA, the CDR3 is TGCAGTGCTAGAGTCCCGGGACTAGCGGGAGTGGTCACCGGGGAGCTGTTTTTT.

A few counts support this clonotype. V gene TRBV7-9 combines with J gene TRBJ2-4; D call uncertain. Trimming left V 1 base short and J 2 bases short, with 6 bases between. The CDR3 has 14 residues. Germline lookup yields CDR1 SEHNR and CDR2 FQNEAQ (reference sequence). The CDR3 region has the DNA TGTGCCAGCAGCTTAGATATAACCAAAAACATTCAGTACTTC. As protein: CASSLDITKNIQYF.

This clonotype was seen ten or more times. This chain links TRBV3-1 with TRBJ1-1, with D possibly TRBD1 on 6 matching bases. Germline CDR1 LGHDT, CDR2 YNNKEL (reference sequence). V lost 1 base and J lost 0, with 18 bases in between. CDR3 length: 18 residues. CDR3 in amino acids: CASSQVDGGRILNTEAFF. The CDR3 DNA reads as TGTGCCAGCAGCCAAGTTGACGGGGGCCGAATCTTGAACACTGAAGCTTTCTTT.

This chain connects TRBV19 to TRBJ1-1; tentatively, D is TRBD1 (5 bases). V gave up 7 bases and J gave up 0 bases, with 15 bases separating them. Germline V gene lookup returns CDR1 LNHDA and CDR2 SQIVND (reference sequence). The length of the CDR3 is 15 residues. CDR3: CASTFAGRVNTEAFF. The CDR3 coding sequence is TGTGCCAGTACCTTCGCGGGACGGGTGAACACTGAAGCTTTCTTT.

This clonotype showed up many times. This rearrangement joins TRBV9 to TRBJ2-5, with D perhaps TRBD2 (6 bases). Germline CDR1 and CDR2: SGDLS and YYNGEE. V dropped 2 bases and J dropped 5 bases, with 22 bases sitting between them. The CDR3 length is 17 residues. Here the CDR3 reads CASSVGLTPGSGETQYF. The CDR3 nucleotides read TGTGCCAGCAGCGTGGGACTCACCCCAGGGTCCGGGGAGACCCAGTACTTC.

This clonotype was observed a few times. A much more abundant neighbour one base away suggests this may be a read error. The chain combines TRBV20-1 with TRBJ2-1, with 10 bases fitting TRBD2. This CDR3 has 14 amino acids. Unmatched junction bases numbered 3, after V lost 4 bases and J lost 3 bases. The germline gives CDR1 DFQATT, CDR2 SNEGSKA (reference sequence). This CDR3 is CSATGLAVYNEQFF. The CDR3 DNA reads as TGCAGTGCTACCGGACTAGCGGTCTACAATGAGCAGTTCTTC.